The entry below describes one T cell receptor beta chain. Its antigen is unidentified. Per germline, CDR1 LNHDA and CDR2 SQIVND (reference sequence). Trimming pared 5 bases from V and 0 bases from J, leaving 10 bases between. The CDR3 runs 14 residues. This entry comes from a study of T cell responses to AZD1222 COVID-19 vaccine. About the study: Second doses that came at about 4 or about 12 weeks were put together. Study-wide findings and caveats: Clonal diversity may have been underestimated in mostly white British donors. Baseline seropositivity occurred in only a handful of AZD1222 recipients.

The table came from immunoSEQ multiplex PCR; TCRdb's copy has only in-frame clones and leaves some out. Of approximately 180,000 clones in the sample, 85% to 90% are singletons; the top ten hold 1.5% to 2%. The origin of this receptor is an adult in good health. This chain joins TRBV19 and TRBJ1-1; perhaps TRBD1 as D (6 bases). The source was peripheral blood, collected on day 0 of AZD1222 vaccination. The CDR3 is CASSAGQMNTEAFF. The CDR3 DNA follows: TGTGCCAGTAGTGCTGGACAGATGAACACTGAAGCTTTCTTT.